Each of the 32 T cell receptor beta chains below was sequenced from the same sample in a study of beta chain features in type 1 diabetes. Isolated RNA was reverse transcribed in full, so expressed TCRB transcripts were sequenced. TCRdb's copy holds only in-frame clones and misses some; the assay was immunoSEQ multiplex PCR. The repertoire includes approximately 470,000 clones, about 32% of them detected once, and around 0.065% sits in the top ten. The sample taken for sequencing was naive CD4+ T cells from blood. These receptors all come from a man aged 18 to 29 in good health.

This rearrangement joins TRBV10-3 to TRBJ2-2; D not certain. The length of the CDR3 is 15 residues. V lost 0 bases and J lost 4, with 9 bases in between. From germline, CDR1 is ENHRY and CDR2 SYGVKD. The CDR3 region is CAISESRVGTGELFF. In DNA, the CDR3 is TGTGCCATCAGTGAGTCACGGGTGGGCACCGGGGAGCTGTTTTTT.

This chain uses TRBV15 with TRBJ1-5; D not certain. This CDR3 is 16 amino acids long. V lost 1 base and J 7 bases, leaving 17 bases between the germline ends. In germline, CDR1 is LNHNV, CDR2 YYDKDF (reference sequence). The CDR3 here is CATSRGRTRAGQPQHF. CDR3 coding DNA: TGTGCCACCAGCAGAGGACGGACCCGAGCCGGCCAGCCCCAGCATTTT.

This clone turned up a few times. Written as DNA, the CDR3 is TGTGCCAGCAGCTCCAATGGACGGAACCAAGAGACCCAGTACTTC. This gives the protein CASSSNGRNQETQYF. The V and J genes are TRBV7-2 and TRBJ2-5; D is undetermined. V shed 4 bases and J shed 0 bases, with 12 bases lying between them. Germline V lookup: CDR1 SGHTA, CDR2 FQGNSA. This CDR3 is built from 15 residues.

The chain recombines TRBV2 with TRBJ2-1; D possibly corresponds to TRBD1 (5 bases). The CDR3 covers 13 residues. CDR1 and CDR2 from the germline V gene are SNHLY and FYNNEI. V was shortened by 8 bases and J by 0 bases, with 8 bases between the two germline ends. CDR3 sequence reads: CASDRSSYNEQFF. CDR3 DNA sequence: TGTGCCAGCGACAGAAGCTCCTACAATGAGCAGTTCTTC.

The gene calls are TRBV6-1 and TRBJ2-1, with D possibly matching TRBD2 (5 bases). V shed 6 bases and J shed 0 bases, with 12 bases lying between them. CDR1 and CDR2 (germline): MNHNS, SASEGT. The CDR3 consists of 15 residues. The chain's CDR3 is CASRALGGSYNEQFF. The CDR3 DNA follows: TGTGCCAGCAGAGCCTTAGGAGGCTCCTACAATGAGCAGTTCTTC.

Remarks on this clone: Additional DNA sequences in this sample encode the identical CDR3. The chain combines TRBV30 with TRBJ2-2, with D unresolved. Trimming shortened V by 1 base and J by 0 bases, and 6 bases separated the two germline ends. The CDR3 sequence is 14 residues long. The V gene's germline CDR1 is GTSNPN and CDR2 SVGIG (reference sequence). The CDR3 reads CAWSGTANTGELFF. CDR3 sequence (DNA): TGTGCCTGGAGTGGTACAGCGAACACCGGGGAGCTGTTTTTT. The complete variable domain, with remaining parts taken from reference TRBV30 and TRBJ2-2, reads SQTIHQWPATLVQPVGSPLSLECTVEGTSNPNLYWYRQAAGRGLQLLFYSVGIGQISSEVPQNLSASRPQDRQFILSSKKLLLSDSGFYLCAWSGTANTGELFFGEGSRLTVL.

V is TRBV30 and J is TRBJ1-1; tentatively, D is TRBD1 (6 bases). The CDR3 is 14 residues long. V lost 3 bases and J 5 bases, leaving 16 bases between the germline ends. Germline CDR1 reads GTSNPN; CDR2 reads SVGIG (reference sequence). CDR3 protein: CAWRGAFRGTEAFF. As DNA, the CDR3 is TGTGCCTGGAGGGGAGCCTTCAGGGGAACTGAAGCTTTCTTT.

This clone showed up just a few times. V and J are TRBV7-2 and TRBJ1-1; 9 nucleotides align to TRBD1. Trimming cost V 2 bases and J 5 bases; bases outside gene matches: 9. The CDR3 totals 16 residues. Germline CDR1 SGHTA, CDR2 FQGNSA. CDR3 sequence (DNA): TGTGCCAGCAGCTTAAGGACAGGGGTAATCGGTACTGAAGCTTTCTTT. Protein: CASSLRTGVIGTEAFF. The variable domain in full, with the rest retrieved from reference TRBV7-2 and TRBJ1-1, is GAGVSQSPSNKVTEKGKDVELRCDPISGHTALYWYRQSLGQGLEFLIYFQGNSAPDKSGLPSDRFSAERTGGSVSTLTIQRTQQEDSAVYLCASSLRTGVIGTEAFFGQGTRLTVV.

This clone was observed a single time. The CDR3 region is CASSPDRASSYEQYF. Here the CDR3 DNA reads TGTGCCAGCTCACCGGACAGGGCGAGCTCCTACGAGCAGTACTTC. The rearrangement links TRBV18 to TRBJ2-7, with TRBD1 matching 8 bases. This CDR3 is 15 amino acids long. Unmatched junction bases numbered 4, after V lost 3 bases and J lost 0 bases. Germline assignment: CDR1 KGHSH and CDR2 LQKENI.

This clone came up a few times. The V and J genes are TRBV18 and TRBJ2-3; no clear D. CDR1 and CDR2 (germline): KGHSH, LQKENI. This CDR3 is built from 13 residues. Trimming pared 0 bases from V and 3 bases from J, leaving 4 bases between. The CDR3 sequence is CASSPPITDTQYF. The DNA for the CDR3 is TGTGCCAGCTCACCACCGATTACAGATACGCAGTATTTT.

The chain has TRBV6-6 and TRBJ2-7; D might be TRBD1 (5 bases). The CDR3 contains 12 residues. Trimming took 7 bases from V and 3 from J, leaving 10 bases between them. Looked up from germline, CDR1 is MNHNY and CDR2 is SVGAGI (reference sequence). Here the CDR3 reads CASTDQGYEQYF. For the CDR3, the DNA is TGTGCCAGCACCGACCAGGGCTACGAGCAGTACTTC.

The chain links TRBV5-1 to TRBJ2-7; no clear D. V lost 2 bases and J lost 1, with 10 bases in between. Germline CDR1 SGHRS, CDR2 YFSETQ. The CDR3 has 14 amino acids. In DNA, the CDR3 is TGCGCCAGCAGCTTAGGCGTTCTTTCCTACGAGCAGTACTTC. It translates to CASSLGVLSYEQYF.

This clone was picked up a small number of times. A read error may produce the germline difference seen at one junction end. This rearrangement joins TRBV30 to TRBJ2-7; 12 nucleotides align to TRBD1. The CDR3 loop spans 12 amino acids. CDR1 is GTSNPN and CDR2 is SVGIG in the germline V gene (reference sequence). In DNA, the CDR3 is TGTGCCTGGACCCGAAGGTCGGGACAGGGGGCCTTT. Protein sequence: CAWTRRSGQGAF.

The rearrangement uses TRBV28 and TRBJ1-5; D is perhaps TRBD1 (5 bases). CDR1 is MDHEN, CDR2 SYDVKM, per germline. The CDR3 consists of 17 residues. Deletions cut 3 bases from V and 0 bases from J, with 15 bases between. This CDR3 reads CASSLGRGANSNQPQHF. In DNA, the CDR3 is TGTGCCAGCAGTTTGGGACGGGGAGCAAATAGCAATCAGCCCCAGCATTTT. Full variable domain (outside the CDR3, taken from reference TRBV28 and TRBJ1-5): DVKVTQSSRYLVKRTGEKVFLECVQDMDHENMFWYRQDPGLGLRLIYFSYDVKMKEKGDIPEGYSVSREKKERFSLILESASTNQTSMYLCASSLGRGANSNQPQHFGDGTRLSIL.

J is TRBJ2-7 and V is TRBV5-1, with 7 positions matching TRBD1. CDR1 and CDR2 (germline): SGHRS, YFSETQ. V gave up 0 bases and J gave up 2 bases; unmatched junction bases: 8. The CDR3 loop spans 16 amino acids. As DNA, the CDR3 is TGCGCCAGCAGCTTGGCCCGGGACAGAGGGACCTACGAGCAGTACTTC. This encodes CASSLARDRGTYEQYF. The full variable domain, rest sourced from reference TRBV5-1 and TRBJ2-7, is KAGVTQTPRYLIKTRGQQVTLSCSPISGHRSVSWYQQTPGQGLQFLFEYFSETQRNKGNFPGRFSGRQFSNSRSEMNVSTLELGDSALYLCASSLARDRGTYEQYFGPGTRLTVT.

The V and J genes are TRBV25-1 and TRBJ2-1, with a weak D call TRBD1 (5 bases). The V and J ends lost 0 bases and 5 bases respectively, with 17 bases between them. The CDR3 sequence is 17 residues long. Germline CDR1 is MGHDK and CDR2 is SYGVNS. The DNA for the CDR3 is TGTGCCAGCAGTGAATACGCCGCTCGGCAGGGTAACAATGAGCAGTTCTTC. Its translation is CASSEYAARQGNNEQFF.

The chain links TRBV9 to TRBJ2-1, with 8 bases aligning to TRBD2. The J segment lost 3 bases and the V segment lost 4 bases, leaving 6 bases of the junction unmatched. CDR1 SGDLS and CDR2 YYNGEE come from the germline V gene. The CDR3 length is 15 residues. The CDR3 loop reads CASSPGTRGYNEQFF. The CDR3 DNA reads as TGTGCCAGCAGCCCCGGGACTAGAGGCTACAATGAGCAGTTCTTC.

This clone was picked up a small number of times. The rearrangement links TRBV4-3 to TRBJ1-2, with D possibly being TRBD1 (5 bases). CDR1 and CDR2 from the germline V gene are LGHNA and YSLEER. The V and J ends lost 4 bases and 4 bases respectively, with 16 bases between them. There are 15 residues in the CDR3. The CDR3 spells CASSLLPGPSYGYTF. For the CDR3, the DNA is TGCGCCAGCAGCCTCCTACCGGGACCTAGCTATGGCTACACCTTC.

This clone showed up just a few times. The chain is built from TRBV30 and TRBJ1-4, with D possibly TRBD1 on 6 matching bases. Trimming pared 1 base from V and 10 bases from J, leaving 13 bases between. Germline lookup yields CDR1 GTSNPN and CDR2 SVGIG (reference sequence). The CDR3 loop spans 13 amino acids. The CDR3 region is CAWSGDIRGKLFF. The DNA of the CDR3 is TGTGCCTGGAGTGGGGACATACGGGGAAAACTGTTTTTT.

The V gene is TRBV30, the J gene TRBJ2-3, with 11 bases lining up with TRBD1. The V segment lost 7 bases and the J segment 4 bases; nucleotides outside the gene matches: 10. The CDR3 spans 15 residues. Germline CDR1 GTSNPN, CDR2 SVGIG (reference sequence). CDR3 nucleotide sequence: TGTGCCTACATGGACAGGGGGCAGTTCGCAGATACGCAGTATTTT. It specifies CAYMDRGQFADTQYF.

The sample holds a few counts of this clone. The chain couples TRBV15 to TRBJ1-1; D might be TRBD1 (6 bases). Germline V gives CDR1 LNHNV, CDR2 YYDKDF (reference sequence). The CDR3 is 16 residues long. With 3 bases removed from V and 4 bases from J, the gap between germline ends came to 18 bases. CDR3 DNA sequence: TGTGCCACCAGCAGCCTTTGGGGGGCGCGGAGCACTGAAGCTTTCTTT. It encodes CATSSLWGARSTEAFF.

There are a few counts of this clone. CDR3 nucleotide sequence: TGCAGTGCTCAACTCAGCAATGAGCAGTTCTTC. This gives the protein CSAQLSNEQFF. The V gene is TRBV20-1, the J gene TRBJ2-1; D is ambiguous. The CDR3 runs to 11 residues. Trimming removed 5 bases at V and 6 bases at J, with 8 bases between. Per germline, CDR1 DFQATT and CDR2 SNEGSKA (reference sequence).

The rearrangement joins TRBV10-3 to TRBJ2-5, with TRBD2 as a possible D gene (5 bases). CDR1 is ENHRY and CDR2 is SYGVKD in the germline V gene. The CDR3 is 16 residues long. With 8 bases removed from V and 0 bases from J, the gap between germline ends came to 19 bases. The CDR3 here is CAISPEGPTYQETQYF. The CDR3 DNA is TGTGCCATCTCACCTGAGGGTCCTACCTACCAAGAGACCCAGTACTTC.

This sequence joins TRBV25-1 and TRBJ1-2; tentatively, D is TRBD1 (6 bases). The CDR3 length is 15 residues. Germline V gene lookup returns CDR1 MGHDK and CDR2 SYGVNS. Trimming removed 2 bases at V and 3 bases at J, with 13 bases between. Here the CDR3 reads CASSEGGRDYYGYTF. CDR3 bases: TGTGCCAGCAGTGAAGGGGGCAGGGATTACTATGGCTACACCTTC.

The chain couples TRBV5-6 to TRBJ2-1, with 8 bases that match TRBD2. The germline V gene encodes CDR1 SGHDT and CDR2 YYEEEE. This CDR3 is built from 16 residues. V lost 3 bases and J lost 4; bases outside the gene matches: 9. For the CDR3, the DNA is TGTGCCAGCAGCTCGATCCGGACTAGCCGGTACAATGAGCAGTTCTTC. This codes for CASSSIRTSRYNEQFF.

The chain employs TRBV20-1 and TRBJ1-4, with a tentative D call TRBD1 (5 bases). In germline, CDR1 is DFQATT, CDR2 SNEGSKA (reference sequence). V gave up 8 bases and J gave up 7 bases, with 11 bases separating them. The CDR3 runs to 11 residues. CDR3 in DNA: TGCAGTACGGGACCCGTTGAAAAACTGTTTTTT. Protein: CSTGPVEKLFF.

A few counts support this clone. This chain uses TRBV28 with TRBJ2-1, with TRBD1 matching over 9 bases. Germline CDR1 and CDR2: MDHEN and SYDVKM. The CDR3 length is 15 residues. With V trimmed by 10 bases and J by 4 bases, 11 bases remained unmatched. The CDR3 sequence: CATRPSGTGYNEQFF. As DNA, the CDR3 is TGTGCCACCAGGCCCTCCGGGACAGGGTACAATGAGCAGTTCTTC.

The rearrangement links TRBV9 to TRBJ1-4; no definite D call. V lost 6 bases to trimming and J lost 12 bases, with 21 bases between them. Germline V gene sequence: CDR1 SGDLS, CDR2 YYNGEE. CDR3 length equals 14 residues. CDR3 sequence (DNA): TGTGCCAGCAAGGACCAACCCAGTAGCCCAGAACTGTTTTTT. Translated, it gives CASKDQPSSPELFF.

This clone was seen a handful of times. This chain uses TRBV29-1 with TRBJ2-5; D gene uncertain. The CDR3 runs to 14 residues. Germline loops: CDR1 SQVTM, CDR2 ANQGSEA. V gave up 5 bases and J gave up 4 bases, with 17 bases separating them. CDR3 nucleotide sequence: TGCAGCGTTAAGGTTGGACGAGGTGGAGAGACCCAGTACTTC. This gives the protein CSVKVGRGGETQYF.

The chain uses TRBV11-3 and TRBJ1-2; the D gene is possibly TRBD1 (5 bases). The V gene's germline CDR1 is SGHNT and CDR2 YENEEA. The V end lost 4 bases, the J end lost 5 bases, and 8 bases lay between the germline ends. The CDR3 extends over 12 amino acids. CDR3 coding DNA: TGTGCCAGCAGCTGGGGACGGTATGGCTACACCTTC. Translating gives CASSWGRYGYTF. The whole variable domain, filled in from reference TRBV11-3 and TRBJ1-2, reads EAGVVQSPRYKIIEKKQPVAFWCNPISGHNTLYWYLQNLGQGPELLIRYENEEAVDDSQLPKDRFSAERLKGVDSTLKIQPAELGDSAVYLCASSWGRYGYTFGSGTRLTVV.

The chain joins TRBV27 to TRBJ2-1; 7 bases are a match to TRBD1. With V trimmed by 5 bases and J by 4 bases, 14 bases remained unmatched. Per the germline V gene, CDR1 is MNHEY and CDR2 is SMNVEV (reference sequence). This CDR3 is built from 17 residues. The chain's CDR3 is CASSIYRGQSAYNEQFF. The CDR3 region has the DNA TGTGCCAGCAGTATCTACAGGGGTCAATCTGCTTACAATGAGCAGTTCTTC.

This clone turned up a few times. The chain employs TRBV19 and TRBJ2-1; D call uncertain. The CDR3 has 13 amino acids. The V and J ends lost 3 bases and 6 bases respectively, with 9 bases between them. Germline loops: CDR1 LNHDA, CDR2 SQIVND (reference sequence). CDR3: CASSIISRNEQFF. CDR3 nucleotide sequence: TGTGCCAGTAGTATTATCTCTCGCAATGAGCAGTTCTTC.